Listed below are T cell receptor beta chains from one sample, sequenced in a study of CD8 T cells in ankylosing spondylitis. MiXCR, run by TCRdb on the 5' RACE reads, gives a single entry per CDR3 protein. Found here are 80,000 to 100,000 distinct CDR3 sequences, around 9.4% of them singletons; the top ten hold about 4.6%. The sample comprised blood, either unsorted or a sorted T cell fraction (not recorded which). The source is a male donor with ankylosing spondylitis or in good health (not recorded which). CDR3s include the opening cysteine and the closing phenylalanine or tryptophan. Each record gives: D gene, V gene, clone size, J gene, CDR3 DNA, CDR3 protein. D genes are given only for firm matches. Size is omitted from some rows. Given values are once, few, many or a class for expanded clones.

-	TRBV7-2	-	TRBJ1-5	TGTGCCAGCAGCTTAGGGAGTGCCAATCAGCCCCAGCATTTT	CASSLGSANQPQHF
-	TRBV18	many	TRBJ1-4	TGTGCCAGCTCACTCGGGGGAACTGGTGAAAAACTGTTTTTT	CASSLGGTGEKLFF
-	TRBV7-9	many	TRBJ2-5	TGTGCCAGCAGCGCCTCAGAGACCCAGTACTTC	CASSASETQYF
-	TRBV11-2	many	TRBJ1-6	TGTGCCAGCAGCTTATCCAGATCTAATTCACCCCTCCACTTT	CASSLSRSNSPLHF
TRBD1	TRBV20-1	many	TRBJ2-1	TGCAGTGCTCCTAGGGGGCTTTACTACAATGAGCAGTTCTTC	CSAPRGLYYNEQFF
-	TRBV7-3	many	TRBJ1-1	TGTGCCAGCAGTTCCACTGGGGGGGCTGAAGCTTTCTTT	CASSSTGGAEAFF
-	TRBV24-1	many	TRBJ2-2	TGTGCCACCAGTAAACAGGGAGCCACCGGGGAGCTGTTTTTT	CATSKQGATGELFF
TRBD1	TRBV5-1	many	TRBJ1-2	TGCGCCAGCAGCCCCACCCCGGGACAGGGGGTTGACGGCTACACCTTC	CASSPTPGQGVDGYTF
-	TRBV6-1	-	TRBJ2-4	TGTGCCAGCAGTGAAGCGCTGCGTCCGTCCCCTTCCAAAAACATTCAGTACTTC	CASSEALRPSPSKNIQYF
TRBD1	TRBV20-1	many	TRBJ2-1	TGCAGTACAAGACAGGGTTCCTACAATGAGCAGTTCTTC	CSTRQGSYNEQFF
TRBD1	TRBV20-1	many	TRBJ1-2	TGCAGCCCCGACAGGGGAATCTATGGCTACACCTTC	CSPDRGIYGYTF
-	TRBV5-1	many	TRBJ2-5	TGCGCCAGCAGCTTGGAGGCCGGAGAGTTAGAGACCCAGTACTTC	CASSLEAGELETQYF
TRBD2	TRBV27	many	TRBJ2-1	TGTGCCAGCAGTCCCATCGGTAGCGGGATCGGACGCTATGAGCAGTTCTTC	CASSPIGSGIGRYEQFF
-	TRBV7-9	-	TRBJ2-7	TGTGCCAGCAGCTCCTTGGACAACTACGAGCAGTACTTC	CASSSLDNYEQYF
TRBD2	TRBV7-6	many	TRBJ2-3	TGTGCCAGCAGCTTAGCGGGGGGGATGACAGATACGCAGTATTTT	CASSLAGGMTDTQYF
-	TRBV7-2	-	TRBJ1-1	TGTGCCAGCAGTTTCGACTGGGGCCCTAACACTGAAGCTTTCTTT	CASSFDWGPNTEAFF
-	TRBV12-3/TRBV12-4	many	TRBJ2-4	TGTGCCAGCAGTAAGGGGCGTGGGGGGCAAGCCAAAAACATTCAGTACTTC	CASSKGRGGQAKNIQYF
-	TRBV12-5	many	TRBJ1-1	TGTGTTAGTGGTAATAGGTCTTGGGGGAACACTGAAGCTTTCTTT	CVSGNRSWGNTEAFF
TRBD2	TRBV5-1	many	TRBJ2-1	TGCGCCAGCAGCGTCACCGGGACTACCTACAATGAGCAGTTCTTC	CASSVTGTTYNEQFF
-	TRBV5-1	-	TRBJ1-1	TGCGCCAGCAGCTTGTATGCGGACCTTCAGGGAAACACTGAAGCTTTCTTT	CASSLYADLQGNTEAFF
-	TRBV20-1	-	TRBJ1-5	TGCTGTGCTAGAGGTGGGGCCGCCTCATATAGCAATCAGCCCCAGCATTTT	CCARGGAASYSNQPQHF
-	TRBV29-1	many	TRBJ1-1	TGCAGCGTTGCAAGGGATTTGAACACTGAAGCTTTCTTT	CSVARDLNTEAFF